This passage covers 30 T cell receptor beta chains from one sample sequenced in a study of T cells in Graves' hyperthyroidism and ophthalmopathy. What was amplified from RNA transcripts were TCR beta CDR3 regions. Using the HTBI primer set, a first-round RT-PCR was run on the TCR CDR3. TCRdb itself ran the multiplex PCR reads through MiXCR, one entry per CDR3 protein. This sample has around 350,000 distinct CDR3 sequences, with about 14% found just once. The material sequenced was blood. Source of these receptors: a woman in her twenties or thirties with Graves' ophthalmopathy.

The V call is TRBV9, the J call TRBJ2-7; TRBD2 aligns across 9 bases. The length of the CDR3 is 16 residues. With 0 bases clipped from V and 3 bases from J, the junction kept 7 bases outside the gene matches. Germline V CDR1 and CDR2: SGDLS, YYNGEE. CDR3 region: CASSVAASGDHYEQYF. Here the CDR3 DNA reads TGTGCCAGCAGCGTAGCAGCTAGCGGGGATCACTACGAGCAGTACTTC.

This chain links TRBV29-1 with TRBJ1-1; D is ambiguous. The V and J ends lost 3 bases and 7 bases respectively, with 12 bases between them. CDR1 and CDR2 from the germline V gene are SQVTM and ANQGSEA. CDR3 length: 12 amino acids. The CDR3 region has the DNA TGCAGCGTTGATTCTTTCCGGGATGAAGCTTTCTTT. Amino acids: CSVDSFRDEAFF.

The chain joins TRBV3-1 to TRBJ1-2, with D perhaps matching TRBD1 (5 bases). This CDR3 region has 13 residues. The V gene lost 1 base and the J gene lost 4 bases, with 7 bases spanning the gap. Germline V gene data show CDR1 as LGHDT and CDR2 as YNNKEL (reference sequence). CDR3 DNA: TGTGCCAGCAGCCAAGGGGGGACCTATGGCTACACCTTC. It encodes CASSQGGTYGYTF.

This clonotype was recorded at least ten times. CDR3: CASIPGLGNEQFF. The CDR3 DNA is TGCGCCAGCATTCCTGGACTCGGCAATGAGCAGTTCTTC. V is TRBV5-1 and J is TRBJ2-1; TRBD2 might be the D (5 bases). V was clipped by 6 bases and J by 6 bases, with 13 bases between them. This CDR3 has 13 amino acids. CDR1 SGHRS and CDR2 YFSETQ come from the germline V gene.

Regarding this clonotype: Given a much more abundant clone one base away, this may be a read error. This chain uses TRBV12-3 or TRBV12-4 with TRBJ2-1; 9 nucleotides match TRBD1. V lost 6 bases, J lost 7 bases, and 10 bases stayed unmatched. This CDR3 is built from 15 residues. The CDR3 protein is CASSVGQGRRNEQFF. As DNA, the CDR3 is TGTGCCAGCAGCGTGGGACAGGGCAGGCGGAATGAGCAGTTCTTC.

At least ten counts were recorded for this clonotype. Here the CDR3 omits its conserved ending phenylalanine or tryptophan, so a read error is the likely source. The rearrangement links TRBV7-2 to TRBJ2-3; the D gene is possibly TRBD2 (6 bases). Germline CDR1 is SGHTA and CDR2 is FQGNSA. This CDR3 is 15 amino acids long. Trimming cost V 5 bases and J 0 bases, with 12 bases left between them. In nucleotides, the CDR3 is TGTGCCAGCAGCCTAGACGGGGGAAGCACAGATACGCAGTATCTT. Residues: CASSLDGGSTDTQYL.

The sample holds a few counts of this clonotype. The CDR3 sequence is CSARLVQGKSTDTQYF. CDR3 coding DNA: TGCAGTGCTAGGCTTGTGCAGGGGAAAAGCACAGATACGCAGTATTTT. The V call is TRBV20-1, the J call TRBJ2-3, with a possible D match to TRBD1 (6 bases). The CDR3 consists of 16 residues. CDR1 is DFQATT and CDR2 is SNEGSKA in the germline V gene (reference sequence). With 3 bases removed from V and 0 bases from J, the gap between germline ends came to 16 bases.

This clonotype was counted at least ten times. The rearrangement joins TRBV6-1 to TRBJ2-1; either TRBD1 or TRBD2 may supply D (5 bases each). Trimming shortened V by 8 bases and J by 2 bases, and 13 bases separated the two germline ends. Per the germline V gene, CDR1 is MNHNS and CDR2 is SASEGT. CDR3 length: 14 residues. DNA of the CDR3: TGTGCCAGCCGGGGTCCAGGGACCTACAATGAGCAGTTCTTC. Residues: CASRGPGTYNEQFF.

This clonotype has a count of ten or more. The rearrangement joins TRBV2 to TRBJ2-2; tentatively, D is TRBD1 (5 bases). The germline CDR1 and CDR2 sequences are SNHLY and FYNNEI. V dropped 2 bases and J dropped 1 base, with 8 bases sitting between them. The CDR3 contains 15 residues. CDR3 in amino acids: CASSESGKNTGELFF. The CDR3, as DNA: TGTGCCAGCAGTGAATCAGGGAAGAACACCGGGGAGCTGTTTTTT.

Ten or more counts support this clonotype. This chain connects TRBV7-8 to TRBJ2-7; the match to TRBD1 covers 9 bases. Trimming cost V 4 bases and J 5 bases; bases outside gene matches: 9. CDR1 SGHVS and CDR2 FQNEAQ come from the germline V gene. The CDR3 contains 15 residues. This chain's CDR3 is CASSSGTGYSHEQYF. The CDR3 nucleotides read TGTGCCAGCAGCTCCGGGACAGGGTATTCCCACGAGCAGTACTTC. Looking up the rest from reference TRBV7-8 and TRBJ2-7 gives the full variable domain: GAGVSQSPRYKVAKRGQDVALRCDPISGHVSLFWYQQALGQGPEFLTYFQNEAQLDKSGLPSDRFFAERPEGSVSTLKIQRTQQEDSAVYLCASSSGTGYSHEQYFGPGTRLTVT.

The CDR3 loop reads CASSFVVIDGYTF. The CDR3 DNA reads TGTGCCAGCAGTTTTGTGGTTATCGATGGCTACACCTTC. The chain employs TRBV12-3 or TRBV12-4 and TRBJ1-2; D gene unclear. With 3 bases removed from V and 6 bases from J, the gap between germline ends came to 11 bases. This CDR3 is built from 13 residues.

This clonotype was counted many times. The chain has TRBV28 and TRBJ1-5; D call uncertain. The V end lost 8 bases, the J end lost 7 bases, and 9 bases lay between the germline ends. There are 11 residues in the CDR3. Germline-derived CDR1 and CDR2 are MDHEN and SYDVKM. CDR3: CASASNQPQHF. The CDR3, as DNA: TGTGCCAGCGCGAGTAACCAGCCCCAGCATTTT.

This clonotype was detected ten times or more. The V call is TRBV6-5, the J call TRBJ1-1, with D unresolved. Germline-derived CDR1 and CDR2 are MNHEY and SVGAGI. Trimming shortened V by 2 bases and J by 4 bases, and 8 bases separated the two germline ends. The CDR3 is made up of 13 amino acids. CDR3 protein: CASSYGGFTEAFF. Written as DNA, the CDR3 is TGTGCCAGCAGTTACGGAGGATTCACTGAAGCTTTCTTT.

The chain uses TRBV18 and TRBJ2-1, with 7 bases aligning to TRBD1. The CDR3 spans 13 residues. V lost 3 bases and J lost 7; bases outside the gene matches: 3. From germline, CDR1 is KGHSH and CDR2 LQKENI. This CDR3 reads CASSPEQGNEQFF. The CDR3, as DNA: TGTGCCAGCTCACCCGAACAGGGGAATGAGCAGTTCTTC. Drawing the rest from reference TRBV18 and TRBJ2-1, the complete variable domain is NAGVMQNPRHLVRRRGQEARLRCSPMKGHSHVYWYRQLPEEGLKFMVYLQKENIIDESGMPKERFSAEFPKEGPSILRIQQVVRGDSAAYFCASSPEQGNEQFFGPGTRLTVL.

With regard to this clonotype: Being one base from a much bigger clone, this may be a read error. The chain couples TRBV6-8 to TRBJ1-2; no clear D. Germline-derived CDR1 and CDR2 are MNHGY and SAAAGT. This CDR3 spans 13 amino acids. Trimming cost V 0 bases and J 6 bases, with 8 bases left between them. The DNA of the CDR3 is TGTGCCAGCAGTTACTCGAGGCCTGATGGCTACACCTTC. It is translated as CASSYSRPDGYTF.

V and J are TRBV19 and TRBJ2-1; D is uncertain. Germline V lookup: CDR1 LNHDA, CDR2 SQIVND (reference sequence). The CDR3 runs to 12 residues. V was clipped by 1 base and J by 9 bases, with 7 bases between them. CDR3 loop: CASSIGLAEQFF. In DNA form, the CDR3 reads TGTGCCAGTAGTATAGGGCTGGCTGAGCAGTTCTTC.

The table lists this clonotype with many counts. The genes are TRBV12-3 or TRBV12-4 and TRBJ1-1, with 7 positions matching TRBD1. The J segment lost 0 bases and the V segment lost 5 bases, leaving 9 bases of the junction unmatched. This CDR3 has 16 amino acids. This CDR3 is CASSPHRGGMNTEAFF. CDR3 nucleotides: TGTGCCAGCAGTCCCCACAGGGGAGGGATGAACACTGAAGCTTTCTTT.

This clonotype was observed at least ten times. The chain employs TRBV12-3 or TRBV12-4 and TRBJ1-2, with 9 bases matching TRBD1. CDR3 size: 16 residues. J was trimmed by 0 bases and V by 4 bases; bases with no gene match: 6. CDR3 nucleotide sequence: TGTGCCAGCAGTTCCACCGGGACAGGGACTAACTATGGCTACACCTTC. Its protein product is CASSSTGTGTNYGYTF.

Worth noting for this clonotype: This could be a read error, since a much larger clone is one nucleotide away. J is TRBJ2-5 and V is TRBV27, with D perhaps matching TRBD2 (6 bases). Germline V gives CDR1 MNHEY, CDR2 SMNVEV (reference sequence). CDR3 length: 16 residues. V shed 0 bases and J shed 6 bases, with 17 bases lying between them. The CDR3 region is CASSLSGPGDVKTQYF. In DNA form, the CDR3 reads TGTGCCAGCAGTTTATCGGGACCGGGGGATGTAAAGACCCAGTACTTC.

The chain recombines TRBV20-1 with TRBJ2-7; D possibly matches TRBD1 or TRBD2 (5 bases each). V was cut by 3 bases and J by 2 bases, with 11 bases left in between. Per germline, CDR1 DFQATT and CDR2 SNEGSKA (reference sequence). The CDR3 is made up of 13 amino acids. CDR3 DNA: TGCAGTGCTAGGGGACCCGCGACCTACGAGCAGTACTTC. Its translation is CSARGPATYEQYF.

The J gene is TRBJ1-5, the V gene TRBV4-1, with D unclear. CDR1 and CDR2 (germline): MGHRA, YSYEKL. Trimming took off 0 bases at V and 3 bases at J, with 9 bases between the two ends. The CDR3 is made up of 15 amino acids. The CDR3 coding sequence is TGCGCCAGCAGCCAAGATCGGGGTTACAATCAGCCCCAGCATTTT. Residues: CASSQDRGYNQPQHF.

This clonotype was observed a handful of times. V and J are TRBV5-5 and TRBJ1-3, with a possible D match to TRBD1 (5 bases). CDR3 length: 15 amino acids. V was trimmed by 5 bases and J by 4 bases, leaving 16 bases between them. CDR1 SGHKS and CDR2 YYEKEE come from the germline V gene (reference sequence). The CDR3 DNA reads TGTGCCAGCAGTAGCGATCAGGGATCCGGAAACACCATATATTTT. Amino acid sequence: CASSSDQGSGNTIYF.

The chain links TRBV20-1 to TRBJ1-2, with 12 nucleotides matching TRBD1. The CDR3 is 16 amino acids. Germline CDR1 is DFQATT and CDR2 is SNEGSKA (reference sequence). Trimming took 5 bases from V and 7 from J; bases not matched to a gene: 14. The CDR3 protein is CSAPVWGQGAPSGYTF. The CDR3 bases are TGCAGTGCTCCGGTGTGGGGACAGGGGGCGCCTAGTGGCTACACCTTC.

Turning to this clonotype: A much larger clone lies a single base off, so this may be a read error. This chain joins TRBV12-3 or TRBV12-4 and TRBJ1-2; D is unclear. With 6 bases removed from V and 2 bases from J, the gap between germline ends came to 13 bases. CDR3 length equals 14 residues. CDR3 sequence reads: CASRTSVRNYGYTF. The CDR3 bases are TGTGCCAGCAGAACCTCGGTACGGAACTATGGCTACACCTTC.

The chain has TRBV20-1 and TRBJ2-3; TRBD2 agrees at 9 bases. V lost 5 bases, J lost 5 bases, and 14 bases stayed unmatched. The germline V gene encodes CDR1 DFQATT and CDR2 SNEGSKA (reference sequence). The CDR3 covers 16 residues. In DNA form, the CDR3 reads TGCAGTGCTCCTCCGGGACTGGCGGGAGGGGGAGATACGCAGTATTTT. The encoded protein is CSAPPGLAGGGDTQYF.

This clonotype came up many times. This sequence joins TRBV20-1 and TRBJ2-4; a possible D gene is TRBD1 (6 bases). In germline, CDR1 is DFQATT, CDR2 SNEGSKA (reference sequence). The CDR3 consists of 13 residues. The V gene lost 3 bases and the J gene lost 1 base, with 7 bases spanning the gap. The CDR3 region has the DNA TGCAGTGCTAGTCAGGGGGCCAAAAACATTCAGTACTTC. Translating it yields CSASQGAKNIQYF.

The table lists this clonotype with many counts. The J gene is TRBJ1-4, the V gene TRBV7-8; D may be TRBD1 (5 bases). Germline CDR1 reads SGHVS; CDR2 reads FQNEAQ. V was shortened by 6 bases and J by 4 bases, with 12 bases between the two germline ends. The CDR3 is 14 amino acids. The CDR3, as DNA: TGTGCCAGCAGAAACCGGGACCTTAATGAAAAACTGTTTTTT. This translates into CASRNRDLNEKLFF.

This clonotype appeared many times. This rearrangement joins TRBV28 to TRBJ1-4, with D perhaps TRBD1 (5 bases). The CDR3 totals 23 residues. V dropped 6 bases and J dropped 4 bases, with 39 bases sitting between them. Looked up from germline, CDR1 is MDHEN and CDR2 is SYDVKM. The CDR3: CASSRAFSSIRQQTDERNEKLFF. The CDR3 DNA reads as TGTGCCAGCAGCCGTGCGTTCAGTTCTATCCGACAGCAGACAGACGAACGTAATGAAAAACTGTTTTTT.

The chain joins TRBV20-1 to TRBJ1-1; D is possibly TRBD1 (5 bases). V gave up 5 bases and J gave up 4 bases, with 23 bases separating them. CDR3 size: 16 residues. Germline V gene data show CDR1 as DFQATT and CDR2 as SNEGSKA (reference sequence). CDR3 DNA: TGCAGTGCTCCCGGGACGGGGGAGGGGTGGGGCACTGAAGCTTTCTTT. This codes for CSAPGTGEGWGTEAFF.

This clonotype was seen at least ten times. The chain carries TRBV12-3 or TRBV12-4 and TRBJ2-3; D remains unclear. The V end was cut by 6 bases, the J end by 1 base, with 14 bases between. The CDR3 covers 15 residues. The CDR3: CASRRSRRGTDTQYF. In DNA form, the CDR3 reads TGTGCCAGCAGACGGTCTCGGAGAGGCACAGATACGCAGTATTTT.